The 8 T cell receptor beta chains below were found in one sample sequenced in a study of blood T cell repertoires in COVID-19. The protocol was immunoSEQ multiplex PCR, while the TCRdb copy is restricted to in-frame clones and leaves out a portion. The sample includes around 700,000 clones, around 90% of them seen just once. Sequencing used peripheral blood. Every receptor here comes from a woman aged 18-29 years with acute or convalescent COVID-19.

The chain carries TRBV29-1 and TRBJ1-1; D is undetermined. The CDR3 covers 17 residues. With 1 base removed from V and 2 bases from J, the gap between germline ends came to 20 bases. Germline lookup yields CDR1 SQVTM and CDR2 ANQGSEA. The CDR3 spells CSVEGVVSTAGNTEAFF. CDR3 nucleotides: TGCAGCGTTGAAGGGGTCGTTTCGACGGCGGGCAACACTGAAGCTTTCTTT.

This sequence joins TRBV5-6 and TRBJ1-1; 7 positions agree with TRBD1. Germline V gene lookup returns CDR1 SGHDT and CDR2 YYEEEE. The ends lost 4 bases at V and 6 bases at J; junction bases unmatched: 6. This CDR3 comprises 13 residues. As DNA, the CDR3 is TGTGCCAGCAGCCCCCAGGGGGGACCTGAAGCTTTCTTT. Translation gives CASSPQGGPEAFF. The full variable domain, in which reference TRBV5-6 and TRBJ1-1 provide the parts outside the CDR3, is DAGVTQSPTHLIKTRGQQVTLRCSPKSGHDTVSWYQQALGQGPQFIFQYYEEEERQRGNFPDRFSGHQFPNYSSELNVNALLLGDSALYLCASSPQGGPEAFFGQGTRLTVV.

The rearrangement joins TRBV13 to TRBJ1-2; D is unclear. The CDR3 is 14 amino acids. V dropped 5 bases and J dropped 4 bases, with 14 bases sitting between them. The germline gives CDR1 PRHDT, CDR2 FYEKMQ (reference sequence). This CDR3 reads CASSPVTRFYGYTF. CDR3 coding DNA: TGTGCCAGCAGCCCGGTCACCCGGTTCTATGGCTACACCTTC.

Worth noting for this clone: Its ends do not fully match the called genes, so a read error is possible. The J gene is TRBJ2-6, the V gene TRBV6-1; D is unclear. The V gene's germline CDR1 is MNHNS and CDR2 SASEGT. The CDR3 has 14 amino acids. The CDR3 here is CASREGPGANVLTF. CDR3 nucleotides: TGTGCCAGCAGAGAAGGGCCTGGGGCCAACGTCCTGACTTTC.

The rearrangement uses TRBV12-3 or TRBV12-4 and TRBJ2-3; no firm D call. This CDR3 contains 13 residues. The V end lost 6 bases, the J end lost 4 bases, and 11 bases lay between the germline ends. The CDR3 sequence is CASRLPLADTQYF. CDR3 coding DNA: TGTGCCAGCAGGTTGCCTCTAGCAGATACGCAGTATTTT.

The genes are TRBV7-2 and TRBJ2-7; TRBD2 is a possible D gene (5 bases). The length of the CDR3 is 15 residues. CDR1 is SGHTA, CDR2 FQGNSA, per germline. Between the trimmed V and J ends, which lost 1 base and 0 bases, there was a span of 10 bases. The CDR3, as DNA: TGTGCCAGCAGCTTAGGGGCGGGCCTCTCCTACGAGCAGTACTTC. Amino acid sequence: CASSLGAGLSYEQYF.

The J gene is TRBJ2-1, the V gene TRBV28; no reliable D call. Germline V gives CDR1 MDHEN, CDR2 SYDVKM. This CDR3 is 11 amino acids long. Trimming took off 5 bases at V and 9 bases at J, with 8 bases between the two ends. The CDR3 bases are TGTGCCAGCAGTCTAGACGTTGAGCAGTTCTTC. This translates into CASSLDVEQFF.

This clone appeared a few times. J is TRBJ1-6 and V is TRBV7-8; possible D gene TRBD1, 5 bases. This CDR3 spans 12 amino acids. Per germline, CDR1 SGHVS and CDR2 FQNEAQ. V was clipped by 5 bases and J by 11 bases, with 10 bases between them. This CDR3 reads CASSPTVTPLHF. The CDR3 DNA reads TGTGCCAGCAGCCCGACAGTGACACCCCTCCACTTT.